The source of this T cell receptor beta chain is a study of blood T cell repertoires in COVID-19. Study as a whole: The cDNA or gDNA used as material had been derived from T cells, B-cell-depleted T cells, or PBMCs.

Germline V gene sequence: CDR1 MNHEY, CDR2 SVGEGT. V was pared by 5 bases and J by 4 bases, with 15 bases between. The CDR3 has 15 residues. Clones were sequenced by immunoSEQ multiplex PCR, and TCRdb holds only the in-frame ones, with some missing. The table lists some 78,000 clones, roughly 89% of them singletons. Sequences were obtained from peripheral blood. The sequence was obtained from a middle-aged man with acute or convalescent COVID-19. The rearrangement uses TRBV6-2 or TRBV6-3 and TRBJ1-3; D gene ambiguous. CDR3 protein: CASSLVSAAGNTIYF. The CDR3 DNA reads as TGTGCCAGCAGTCTTGTCAGTGCCGCCGGAAACACCATATATTTT.